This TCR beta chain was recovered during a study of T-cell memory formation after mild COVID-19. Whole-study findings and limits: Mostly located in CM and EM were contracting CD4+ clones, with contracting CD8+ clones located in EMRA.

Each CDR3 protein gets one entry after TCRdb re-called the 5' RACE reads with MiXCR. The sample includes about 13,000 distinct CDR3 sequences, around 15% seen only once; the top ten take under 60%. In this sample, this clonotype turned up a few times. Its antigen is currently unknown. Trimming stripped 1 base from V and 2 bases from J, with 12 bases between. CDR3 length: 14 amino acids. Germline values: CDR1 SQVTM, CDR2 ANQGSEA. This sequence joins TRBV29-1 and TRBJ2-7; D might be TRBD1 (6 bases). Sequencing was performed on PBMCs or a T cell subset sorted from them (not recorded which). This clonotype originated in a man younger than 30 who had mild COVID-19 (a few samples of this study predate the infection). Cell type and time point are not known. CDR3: CSVEGYGQTYEQYF. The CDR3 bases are TGCAGCGTTGAAGGGTATGGACAGACCTACGAGCAGTACTTC.